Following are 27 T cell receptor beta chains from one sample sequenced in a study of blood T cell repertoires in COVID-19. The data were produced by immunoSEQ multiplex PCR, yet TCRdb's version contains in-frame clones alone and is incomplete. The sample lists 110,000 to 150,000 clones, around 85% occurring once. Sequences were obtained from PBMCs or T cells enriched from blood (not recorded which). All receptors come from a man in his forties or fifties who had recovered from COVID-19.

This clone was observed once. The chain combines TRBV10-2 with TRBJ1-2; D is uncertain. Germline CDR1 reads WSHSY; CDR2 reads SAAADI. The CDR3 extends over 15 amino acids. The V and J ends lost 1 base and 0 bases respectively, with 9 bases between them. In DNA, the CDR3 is TGCGCCAGCAGTGAGTTGCGGCCAGCTAACTATGGCTACACCTTC. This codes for CASSELRPANYGYTF.

This chain's CDR3 is CASSPNGTGAYEQYF. DNA of the CDR3: TGCGCCAGCAGCCCCAACGGGACAGGAGCCTACGAGCAGTACTTC. J is TRBJ2-7 and V is TRBV23-1, with 8 bases matching TRBD1. TRBV23-1 is known as an ORF, though its function is uncertain. The CDR3 length is 15 residues. V lost 6 bases, J lost 2 bases, and 9 bases stayed unmatched.

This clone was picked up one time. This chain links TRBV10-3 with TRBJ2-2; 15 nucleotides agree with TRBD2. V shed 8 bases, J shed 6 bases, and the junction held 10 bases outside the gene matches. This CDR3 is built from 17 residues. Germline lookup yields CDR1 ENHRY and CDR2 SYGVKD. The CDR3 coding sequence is TGTGCCATCCCGATTAGGACTAGCGGGGGGGCCGCCGGGGAGCTGTTTTTT. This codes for CAIPIRTSGGAAGELFF.

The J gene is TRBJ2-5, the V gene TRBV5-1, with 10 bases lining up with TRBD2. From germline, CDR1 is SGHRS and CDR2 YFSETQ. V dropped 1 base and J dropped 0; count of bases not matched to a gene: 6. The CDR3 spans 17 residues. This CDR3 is CASSLPSGGLYQETQYF. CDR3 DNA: TGCGCCAGCAGCTTGCCTAGCGGGGGACTGTACCAAGAGACCCAGTACTTC.

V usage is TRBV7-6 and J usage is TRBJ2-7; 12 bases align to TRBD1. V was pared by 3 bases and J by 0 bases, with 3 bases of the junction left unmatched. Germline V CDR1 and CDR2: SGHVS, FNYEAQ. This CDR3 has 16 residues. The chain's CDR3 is CASSLGTGGFSYEQYF. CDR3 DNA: TGTGCCAGCAGCTTGGGGACAGGGGGCTTCTCCTACGAGCAGTACTTC.

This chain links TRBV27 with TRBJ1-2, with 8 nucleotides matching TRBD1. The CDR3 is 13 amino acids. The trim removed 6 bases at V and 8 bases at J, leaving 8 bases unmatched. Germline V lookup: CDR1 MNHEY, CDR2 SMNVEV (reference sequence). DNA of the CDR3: TGTGCCAGCAGACCCCAGGGGGCGGACGGCTACACCTTC. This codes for CASRPQGADGYTF.

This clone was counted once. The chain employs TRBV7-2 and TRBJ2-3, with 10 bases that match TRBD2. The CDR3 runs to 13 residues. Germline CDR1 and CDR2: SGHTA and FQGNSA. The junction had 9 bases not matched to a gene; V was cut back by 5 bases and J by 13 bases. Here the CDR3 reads CASSPLGTSVEYF. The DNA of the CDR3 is TGTGCCAGCAGCCCGCTGGGGACTAGCGTGGAGTATTTT.

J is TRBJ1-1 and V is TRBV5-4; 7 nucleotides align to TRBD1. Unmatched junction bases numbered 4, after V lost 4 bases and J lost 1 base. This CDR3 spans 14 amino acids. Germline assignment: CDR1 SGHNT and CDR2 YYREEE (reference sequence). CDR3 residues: CASSPGTANTEAFF. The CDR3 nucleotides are TGTGCCAGCAGCCCGGGGACAGCGAACACTGAAGCTTTCTTT.

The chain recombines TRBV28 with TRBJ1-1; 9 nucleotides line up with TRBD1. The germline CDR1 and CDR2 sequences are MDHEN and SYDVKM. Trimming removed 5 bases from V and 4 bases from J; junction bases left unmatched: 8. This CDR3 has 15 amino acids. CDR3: CASSPWGTGTTEAFF. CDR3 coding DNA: TGTGCCAGCAGTCCATGGGGGACAGGGACCACTGAAGCTTTCTTT.

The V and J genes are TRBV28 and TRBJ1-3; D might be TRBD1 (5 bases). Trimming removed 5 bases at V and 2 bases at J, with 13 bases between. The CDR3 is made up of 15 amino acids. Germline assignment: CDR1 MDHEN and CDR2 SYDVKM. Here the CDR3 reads CASSTTATAGNTIYF. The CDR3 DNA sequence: TGTGCCAGCAGTACGACAGCGACAGCTGGAAACACCATATATTTT.

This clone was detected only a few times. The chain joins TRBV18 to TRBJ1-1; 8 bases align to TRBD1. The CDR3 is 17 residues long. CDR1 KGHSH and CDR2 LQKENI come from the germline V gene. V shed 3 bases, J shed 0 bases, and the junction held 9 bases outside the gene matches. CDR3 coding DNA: TGTGCCAGCTCACCTGTCGGGACAGGTCGAATGAACACTGAAGCTTTCTTT. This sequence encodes CASSPVGTGRMNTEAFF.

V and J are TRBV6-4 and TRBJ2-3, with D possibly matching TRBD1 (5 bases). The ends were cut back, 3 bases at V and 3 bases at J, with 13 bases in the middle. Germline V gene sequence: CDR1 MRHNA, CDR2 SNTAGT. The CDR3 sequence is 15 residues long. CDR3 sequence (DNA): TGTGCCAGCAGTGAAAACAGGCAGCCTACAGATACGCAGTATTTT. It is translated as CASSENRQPTDTQYF.

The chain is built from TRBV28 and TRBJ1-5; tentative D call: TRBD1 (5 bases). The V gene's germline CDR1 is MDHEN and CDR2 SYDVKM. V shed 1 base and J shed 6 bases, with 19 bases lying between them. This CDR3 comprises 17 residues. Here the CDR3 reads CASSLFSAGVSSQPQHF. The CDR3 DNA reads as TGTGCCAGCAGTTTATTTTCCGCGGGGGTATCGAGTCAGCCCCAGCATTTT.

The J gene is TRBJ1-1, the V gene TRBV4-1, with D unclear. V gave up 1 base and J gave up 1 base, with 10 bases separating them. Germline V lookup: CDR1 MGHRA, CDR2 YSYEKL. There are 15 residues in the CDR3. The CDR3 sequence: CASSQGSGGNTEAFF. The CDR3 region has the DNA TGCGCCAGCAGCCAAGGGTCTGGAGGGAACACTGAAGCTTTCTTT.

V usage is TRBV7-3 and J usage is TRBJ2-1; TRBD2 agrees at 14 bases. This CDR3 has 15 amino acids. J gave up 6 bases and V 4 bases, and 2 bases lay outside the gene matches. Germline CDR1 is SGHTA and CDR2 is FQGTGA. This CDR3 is CASSWTSGGFNEQFF. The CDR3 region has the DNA TGTGCCAGCAGCTGGACTAGCGGGGGGTTCAATGAGCAGTTCTTC.

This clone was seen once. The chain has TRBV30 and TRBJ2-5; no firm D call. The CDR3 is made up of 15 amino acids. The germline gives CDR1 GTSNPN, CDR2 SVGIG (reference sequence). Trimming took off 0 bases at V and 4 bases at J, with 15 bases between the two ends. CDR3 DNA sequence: TGTGCCTGGAGTGTACGACGGCCAGGCGCAGAGACCCAGTACTTC. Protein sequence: CAWSVRRPGAETQYF.

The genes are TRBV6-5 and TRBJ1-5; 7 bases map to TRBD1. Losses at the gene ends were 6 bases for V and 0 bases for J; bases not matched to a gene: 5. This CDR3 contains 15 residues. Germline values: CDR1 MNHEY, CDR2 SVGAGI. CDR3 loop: CASRPTGNSNQPQHF. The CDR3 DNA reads TGTGCCAGCAGGCCGACAGGGAATAGCAATCAGCCCCAGCATTTT.

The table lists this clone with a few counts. The CDR3 spells CASSLRAGSTGELFF. The CDR3 DNA reads TGCGCCAGCAGCTTAAGGGCAGGGTCCACCGGGGAGCTGTTTTTT. The rearrangement uses TRBV5-1 and TRBJ2-2; a possible D gene is TRBD1 (5 bases). Trimming took 2 bases from V and 4 from J, leaving 12 bases between them. The CDR3 sequence is 15 residues long. Germline V CDR1 and CDR2: SGHRS, YFSETQ.

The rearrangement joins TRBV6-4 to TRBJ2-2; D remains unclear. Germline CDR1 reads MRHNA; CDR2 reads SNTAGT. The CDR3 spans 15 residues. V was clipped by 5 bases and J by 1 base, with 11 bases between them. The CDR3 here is CASSPRSMNTGELFF. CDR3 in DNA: TGTGCCAGCAGTCCCCGGTCAATGAACACCGGGGAGCTGTTTTTT.

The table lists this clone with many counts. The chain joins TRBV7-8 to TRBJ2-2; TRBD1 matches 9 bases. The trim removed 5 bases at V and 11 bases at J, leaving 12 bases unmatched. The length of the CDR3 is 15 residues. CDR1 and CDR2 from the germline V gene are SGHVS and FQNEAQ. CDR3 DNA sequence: TGTGCCAGCAGCCGCAGACAGGGGGGGCCGACAGAGCTGTTTTTT. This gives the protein CASSRRQGGPTELFF. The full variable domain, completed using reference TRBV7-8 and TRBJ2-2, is GAGVSQSPRYKVAKRGQDVALRCDPISGHVSLFWYQQALGQGPEFLTYFQNEAQLDKSGLPSDRFFAERPEGSVSTLKIQRTQQEDSAVYLCASSRRQGGPTELFFGEGSRLTVL.

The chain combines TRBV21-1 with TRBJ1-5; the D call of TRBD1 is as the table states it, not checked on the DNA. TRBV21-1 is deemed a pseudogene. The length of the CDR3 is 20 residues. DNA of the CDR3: TGTGCCAGCAGCTCCCAGGCAGGAGACAGGGGGCCCTATAGCAATCAGCCCCAGCATTTT. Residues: CASSSQAGDRGPYSNQPQHF.

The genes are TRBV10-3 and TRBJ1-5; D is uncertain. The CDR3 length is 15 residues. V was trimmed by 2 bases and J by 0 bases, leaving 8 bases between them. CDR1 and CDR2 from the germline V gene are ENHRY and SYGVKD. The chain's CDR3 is CAISEGRDSNQPQHF. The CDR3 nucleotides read TGTGCCATCAGTGAGGGGCGGGATAGCAATCAGCCCCAGCATTTT.

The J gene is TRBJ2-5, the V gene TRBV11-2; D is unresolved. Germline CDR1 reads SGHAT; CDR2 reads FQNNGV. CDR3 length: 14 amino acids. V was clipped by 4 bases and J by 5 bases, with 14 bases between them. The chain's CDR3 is CASSSAFERETQYF. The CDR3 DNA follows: TGTGCCAGCAGCTCCGCGTTTGAACGCGAGACCCAGTACTTC.

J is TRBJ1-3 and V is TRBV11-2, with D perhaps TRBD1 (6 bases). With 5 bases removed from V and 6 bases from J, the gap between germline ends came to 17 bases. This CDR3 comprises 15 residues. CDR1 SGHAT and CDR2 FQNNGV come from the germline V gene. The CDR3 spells CASSKGRDTKNTIYF. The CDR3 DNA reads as TGTGCCAGCAGCAAAGGACGGGACACCAAAAACACCATATATTTT.

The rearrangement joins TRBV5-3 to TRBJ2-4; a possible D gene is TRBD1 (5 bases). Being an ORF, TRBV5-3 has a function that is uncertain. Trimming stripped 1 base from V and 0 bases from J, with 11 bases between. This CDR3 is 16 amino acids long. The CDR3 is CARSLKLGLAKNIQYF. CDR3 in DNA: TGTGCCAGAAGCTTGAAGCTGGGGCTAGCCAAAAACATTCAGTACTTC.

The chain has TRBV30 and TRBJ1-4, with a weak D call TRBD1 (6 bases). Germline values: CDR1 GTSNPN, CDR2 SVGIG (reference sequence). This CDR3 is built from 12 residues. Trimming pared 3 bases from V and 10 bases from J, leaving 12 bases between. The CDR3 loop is CAWRHPQGKLFF. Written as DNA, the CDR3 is TGTGCCTGGAGACATCCACAGGGAAAACTGTTTTTT. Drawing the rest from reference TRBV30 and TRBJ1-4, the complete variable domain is SQTIHQWPATLVQPVGSPLSLECTVEGTSNPNLYWYRQAAGRGLQLLFYSVGIGQISSEVPQNLSASRPQDRQFILSSKKLLLSDSGFYLCAWRHPQGKLFFGSGTQLSVL.

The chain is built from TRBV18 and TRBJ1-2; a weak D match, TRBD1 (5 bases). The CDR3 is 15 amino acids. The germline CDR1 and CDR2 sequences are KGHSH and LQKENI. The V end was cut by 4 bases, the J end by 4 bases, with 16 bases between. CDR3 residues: CASSQDDRPGYGYTF. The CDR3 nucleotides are TGTGCCAGCTCACAAGATGACAGACCCGGCTATGGCTACACCTTC. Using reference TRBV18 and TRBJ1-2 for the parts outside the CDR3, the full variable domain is NAGVMQNPRHLVRRRGQEARLRCSPMKGHSHVYWYRQLPEEGLKFMVYLQKENIIDESGMPKERFSAEFPKEGPSILRIQQVVRGDSAAYFCASSQDDRPGYGYTFGSGTRLTVV.